This T cell receptor beta chain was captured in a study of blood T cell repertoires in COVID-19. This clone was seen a handful of times. Other nucleotide sequences from this sample produce the same CDR3. The CDR3 is made up of 14 amino acids. Germline values: CDR1 SGHNT, CDR2 YYREEE (reference sequence). V shed 0 bases, J shed 2 bases, and the junction held 2 bases outside the gene matches. Sequenced by immunoSEQ multiplex PCR; TCRdb stores in-frame clones only, minus some. The sample consists of about 190,000 clones, roughly 86% of them appearing once. V is TRBV5-4 and J is TRBJ2-7; 7 bases align to TRBD1. The receptor was derived from a woman aged 70-85 years with active or convalescent COVID-19. Sequencing used peripheral blood. In DNA form, the CDR3 reads TGTGCCAGCAGCTTGGACAGGGGTACCTACGAGCAGTACTTC. Translation: CASSLDRGTYEQYF.